These 25 T cell receptor beta chains were all obtained from the same sample, sequenced in a study of blood T cell repertoires in COVID-19. The table came from immunoSEQ multiplex PCR; TCRdb's copy has only in-frame clones and leaves some out. The sample carries 25,000 to 35,000 clones, 75% to 90% recorded once. The sample was peripheral blood. Source of these receptors: a human donor with acute or convalescent COVID-19. The donor label of this sample is uncertain.

The J gene is TRBJ1-2, the V gene TRBV25-1, with D possibly TRBD1 on 5 matching bases. The CDR3 is made up of 16 amino acids. CDR1 MGHDK and CDR2 SYGVNS come from the germline V gene. V dropped 0 bases and J dropped 5 bases, with 16 bases sitting between them. CDR3 residues: CASSEYPGGVGYGYTF. The CDR3 coding sequence is TGTGCCAGCAGTGAATACCCCGGAGGGGTGGGTTATGGCTACACCTTC.

This clone has a single count. This sequence joins TRBV5-8 and TRBJ2-2, with 8 bases that match TRBD1. The CDR3 has 16 residues. CDR1 is SGHTS, CDR2 YDEGEE, per germline. Germline trimming cut 2 bases from V and 4 bases from J; bases unmatched to any gene: 7. CDR3 residues: CASSLNRGISTGELFF. The CDR3 DNA sequence: TGTGCCAGCAGCTTAAACAGGGGGATTAGCACCGGGGAGCTGTTTTTT.

V is TRBV3-1 (or the pseudogene TRBV3-2) and J is TRBJ2-1; TRBD1 matches at 7 bases. Looked up from germline, CDR1 is LGHDT and CDR2 is YNNKEL (reference sequence). CDR3 size: 13 residues. Germline trimming cut 3 bases from V and 7 bases from J; bases unmatched to any gene: 3. The CDR3 DNA reads as TGTGCCAGCAGCCACGGGACAGATAATGAGCAGTTCTTC. Protein: CASSHGTDNEQFF.

The CDR3 region has the DNA TGTGCCAGCTCACGAGCAGGTCTTGAAGCTTTCTTT. Protein sequence: CASSRAGLEAFF. The chain uses TRBV18 and TRBJ1-1, with D uncertain. The germline V and J ends were trimmed by 4 bases and 7 bases, with 10 bases remaining between them. The CDR3 consists of 12 residues. Germline V CDR1 and CDR2: KGHSH, LQKENI.

The chain employs TRBV10-1 and TRBJ1-1; D is possibly TRBD1 (6 bases). The ends were cut back, 6 bases at V and 5 bases at J, with 13 bases in the middle. Germline V gene data show CDR1 as WNHNN and CDR2 as SYGVQD (reference sequence). This CDR3 is built from 13 residues. The DNA of the CDR3 is TGCGCCAGCAGCGCTAACAGGGTAACTGAAGCTTTCTTT. Residues: CASSANRVTEAFF.

The chain carries TRBV19 and TRBJ2-4; D not certain. The CDR3 consists of 14 residues. Germline CDR1 and CDR2: LNHDA and SQIVND (reference sequence). V lost 3 bases, J lost 1 base, and 7 bases lay in between. CDR3 sequence reads: CASSIEAAKNIQYF. The CDR3 nucleotides read TGTGCCAGTAGTATCGAGGCCGCCAAAAACATTCAGTACTTC.

This clone was detected only a few times. In DNA form, the CDR3 reads TGTGCCAGCAGCTACAGCGAAGCGGGGGGCTACAATGAGCAGTTCTTC. Its translation is CASSYSEAGGYNEQFF. V is TRBV7-9 and J is TRBJ2-1; 9 bases line up with TRBD2. Losses at the gene ends were 4 bases for V and 3 bases for J; bases not matched to a gene: 7. The germline gives CDR1 SEHNR, CDR2 FQNEAQ (reference sequence). The CDR3 is 16 residues long.

The CDR3 region is CASSVTGDLPYEQYF. In nucleotides, the CDR3 is TGTGCCAGCAGCGTAACAGGGGACCTACCCTACGAGCAGTACTTC. The chain has TRBV9 and TRBJ2-7; 7 bases are a match to TRBD1. Unmatched junction bases numbered 6, after V lost 1 base and J lost 2 bases. CDR3 size: 15 residues. Germline V gene data show CDR1 as SGDLS and CDR2 as YYNGEE. Combining the CDR3 with reference TRBV9 and TRBJ2-7 gives the whole variable domain DSGVTQTPKHLITATGQRVTLRCSPRSGDLSVYWYQQSLDQGLQFLIQYYNGEERAKGNILERFSAQQFPDLHSELNLSSLELGDSALYFCASSVTGDLPYEQYFGPGTRLTVT.

There are a few counts of this clone. The rearrangement links TRBV7-9 to TRBJ2-7, with 7 nucleotides matching TRBD1. This CDR3 contains 14 residues. Germline V gene sequence: CDR1 SEHNR, CDR2 FQNEAQ (reference sequence). V lost 1 base to trimming and J lost 3 bases; unmatched junction nucleotides: 3. CDR3 nucleotides: TGTGCCAGCAGCTTAGAACAGGGGCTCTACGAGCAGTACTTC. Translated, it gives CASSLEQGLYEQYF.

V gene TRBV5-1 combines with J gene TRBJ2-2; TRBD1 matches at 9 bases. In germline, CDR1 is SGHRS, CDR2 YFSETQ. The CDR3 sequence is 16 residues long. V was clipped by 4 bases and J by 6 bases; unmatched bases: 10. As DNA, the CDR3 is TGCGCCAGCAGCCCGGGACAGGGTGTAAGGTCCGGGGAGCTGTTTTTT. Residues: CASSPGQGVRSGELFF.

V and J are TRBV7-2 and TRBJ2-1; 8 bases are a match to TRBD2. The V segment lost 1 base and the J segment 7 bases; nucleotides outside the gene matches: 9. The germline gives CDR1 SGHTA, CDR2 FQGNSA. CDR3 size: 16 residues. The CDR3 sequence is CASSLDGGAGGNEQFF. As DNA, the CDR3 is TGTGCCAGCAGCTTAGACGGGGGGGCCGGTGGGAATGAGCAGTTCTTC. The full variable domain, in which reference TRBV7-2 and TRBJ2-1 provide the parts outside the CDR3, is GAGVSQSPSNKVTEKGKDVELRCDPISGHTALYWYRQSLGQGLEFLIYFQGNSAPDKSGLPSDRFSAERTGGSVSTLTIQRTQQEDSAVYLCASSLDGGAGGNEQFFGPGTRLTVL.

This clone showed up just once. J is TRBJ2-5 and V is TRBV5-4; a weak D match, TRBD1 (5 bases). V lost 2 bases to trimming and J lost 2 bases, with 7 bases between them. The CDR3 totals 13 residues. Germline-derived CDR1 and CDR2 are SGHNT and YYREEE (reference sequence). The CDR3 sequence: CASSFDRQETQYF. CDR3 nucleotides: TGTGCCAGCAGCTTTGACAGACAAGAGACCCAGTACTTC.

This chain links TRBV6-2 or TRBV6-3 with TRBJ1-5; D ambiguous. CDR1 and CDR2 from the germline V gene are MNHEY and SVGEGT. The CDR3 has 15 residues. V was shortened by 0 bases and J by 6 bases, with 12 bases between the two germline ends. CDR3 bases: TGTGCCAGCAGTTACTCGAGAGGGTTTGGTCAGCCCCAGCATTTT. It is translated as CASSYSRGFGQPQHF.

This clone has just one count. The genes are TRBV2 and TRBJ1-5; tentatively, D is TRBD1 (5 bases). The V and J ends lost 3 bases and 2 bases respectively, with 8 bases between them. CDR3 length: 14 amino acids. From germline, CDR1 is SNHLY and CDR2 FYNNEI. CDR3 protein: CASSDRAGNQPQHF. The CDR3 nucleotides are TGTGCCAGCAGTGACAGGGCGGGCAATCAGCCCCAGCATTTT.

V gene TRBV5-1 combines with J gene TRBJ2-7; D may be TRBD2 (6 bases). The V gene lost 4 bases and the J gene lost 2 bases, with 16 bases spanning the gap. CDR3 length equals 15 residues. Per the germline V gene, CDR1 is SGHRS and CDR2 is YFSETQ. CDR3 nucleotide sequence: TGCGCCAGCAGCCAAAGGAGGGACGGAACCTACGAGCAGTACTTC. This sequence encodes CASSQRRDGTYEQYF.

The J gene is TRBJ2-7, the V gene TRBV11-1, with 9 bases aligning to TRBD2. CDR3 size: 14 residues. The germline V gene encodes CDR1 SGHAT and CDR2 FQDESV (reference sequence). With V trimmed by 5 bases and J by 7 bases, 9 bases remained unmatched. CDR3 sequence: CASSQTREGWEQYF. The DNA of the CDR3 is TGTGCCAGCAGCCAAACGCGGGAGGGTTGGGAGCAGTACTTC.

V is TRBV7-8 and J is TRBJ2-1; the match to TRBD2 covers 9 bases. The J segment lost 8 bases and the V segment lost 2 bases, leaving 10 bases of the junction unmatched. Germline CDR1 SGHVS, CDR2 FQNEAQ. The CDR3 runs to 16 residues. In DNA form, the CDR3 reads TGTGCCAGCAGCTTAACGGCTAGCGGGAACACATATGAGCAGTTCTTC. Its translation is CASSLTASGNTYEQFF.

The gene calls are TRBV24-1 and TRBJ2-5, with 8 positions matching TRBD1. This CDR3 is built from 16 residues. J lost 1 base, V lost 4 bases, and 7 bases had no gene match. CDR1 is KGHDR, CDR2 SFDVKD, per germline. The CDR3 sequence: CATSDPGQAPQETQYF. CDR3 sequence (DNA): TGTGCCACCAGTGACCCGGGACAGGCGCCCCAAGAGACCCAGTACTTC.

The chain combines TRBV5-5 with TRBJ2-5; possible D gene TRBD2, 6 bases. The germline V gene has CDR1 SGHKS and CDR2 YYEKEE (reference sequence). This CDR3 has 16 residues. V was pared by 4 bases and J by 5 bases, with 21 bases between. CDR3 nucleotide sequence: TGTGCCAGCAGCACAAAACCGGGACTTCTATCGGAGACCCAGTACTTC. Protein product: CASSTKPGLLSETQYF.

V and J are TRBV29-1 and TRBJ1-2, with 10 nucleotides matching TRBD1. CDR1 and CDR2 from the germline V gene are SQVTM and ANQGSEA. The CDR3 spans 14 residues. With V trimmed by 6 bases and J by 1 base, 5 bases remained unmatched. CDR3 nucleotide sequence: TGCAGCGTGCACCGGGACAGGGGTAACTATGGCTACACCTTC. It specifies CSVHRDRGNYGYTF.

The chain joins TRBV10-1 to TRBJ2-3, with 7 bases matching TRBD2. The CDR3 is 14 residues long. The V gene end was trimmed by 6 bases and the J gene end by 1 base; junction bases not matched to a gene: 4. Germline V CDR1 and CDR2: WNHNN, SYGVQD (reference sequence). The CDR3 reads CASSLAGGTDTQYF. The CDR3 nucleotides read TGCGCCAGCAGCCTTGCGGGGGGCACAGATACGCAGTATTTT.

The genes are TRBV11-2 and TRBJ1-2; TRBD1 is a possible D gene (6 bases). The germline V gene encodes CDR1 SGHAT and CDR2 FQNNGV. The V end lost 5 bases, the J end lost 0 bases, and 16 bases lay between the germline ends. The CDR3 length is 16 residues. Here the CDR3 DNA reads TGTGCCAGCAGCCTTACCGGACAGCGGACTAACTATGGCTACACCTTC. The encoded protein is CASSLTGQRTNYGYTF.

J is TRBJ1-5 and V is TRBV19; D is unresolved. Deletions cut 4 bases from V and 12 bases from J, with 19 bases between. The CDR3 contains 14 residues. Germline V gene data show CDR1 as LNHDA and CDR2 as SQIVND (reference sequence). The CDR3 DNA reads TGTGCCAGTAGTACGGACTCGACGACCCGCGTCCAGCATTTT. It is translated as CASSTDSTTRVQHF.

V usage is TRBV15 and J usage is TRBJ1-5; D possibly corresponds to TRBD1 (5 bases). In germline, CDR1 is LNHNV, CDR2 YYDKDF (reference sequence). The CDR3 contains 17 residues. With 0 bases removed from V and 0 bases from J, the gap between germline ends came to 12 bases. The chain's CDR3 is CATSRESAGFSNQPQHF. The CDR3, as DNA: TGTGCCACCAGCAGAGAGTCGGCAGGGTTTAGCAATCAGCCCCAGCATTTT.

The CDR3 coding sequence is TGTGCCAGCAGCCAAGTTAACAGGCAAGGCCGGCAGTACTTC. Protein sequence: CASSQVNRQGRQYF. The chain links TRBV14 to TRBJ2-7; TRBD1 might be the D (5 bases). The V gene lost 1 base and the J gene lost 9 bases, with 16 bases spanning the gap. Germline assignment: CDR1 SGHDN and CDR2 FVKESK. The length of the CDR3 is 14 residues. Using reference TRBV14 and TRBJ2-7 for the parts outside the CDR3, the full variable domain is EAGVTQFPSHSVIEKGQTVTLRCDPISGHDNLYWYRRVMGKEIKFLLHFVKESKQDESGMPNNRFLAERTGGTYSTLKVQPAELEDSGVYFCASSQVNRQGRQYFGPGTRLTVT.